The following is a TCR beta chain sequence with its context. The data are from a study of blood T cell repertoires in COVID-19. About the study: There were acute and convalescent COVID-19 samples, and they came from the United States, Italy and Spain. T cells, B-cell-depleted T cells, or PBMCs provided the cDNA or gDNA that served as material.

V was trimmed by 4 bases and J by 2 bases, leaving 29 bases between them. CDR1 is SQVTM and CDR2 is ANQGSEA in the germline V gene. The CDR3 covers 19 residues. Authors' data handling: From reference gene primer amplification, estimates of nucleated cell counts were derived. Only in-frame clones appear in the TCRdb table, and some are missing; sequencing was by immunoSEQ multiplex PCR. That table gives V, J and clone size, and the DNA gave D and trimming. Here the sample spans 55,000 to 70,000 clones, 85% to 90% being singletons. This sequence originates from a man aged 45-65 years with acute or convalescent COVID-19. What was sequenced was peripheral blood. This chain uses TRBV29-1 with TRBJ2-5; D is perhaps TRBD2 (7 bases). CDR3 nucleotide sequence: TGCAGCGTTGCCAGGCTCGCAGGCGGGGGCCGACTTCATCAAGAGACCCAGTACTTC. It is translated as CSVARLAGGGRLHQETQYF.